Below are 20 T cell receptor beta chains sequenced from a single sample in a study of cytomegalovirus exposure and HLA in healthy donors. Primers for the PCR totalled 60 Vbeta and 13 Jbeta. Profiled with immunoSEQ multiplex PCR; TCRdb holds only in-frame clones, not every one. The sample carries 150,000 to 200,000 clones, roughly 89% recorded once. Material: PBMCs. Receptors were obtained from a woman aged 25-40 years in good health and CMV-seronegative.

The genes are TRBV2 and TRBJ1-1; perhaps TRBD1 as D (6 bases). Between the trimmed V and J ends, which lost 7 bases and 2 bases, there was a span of 14 bases. Germline V gene data show CDR1 as SNHLY and CDR2 as FYNNEI. The CDR3 totals 14 residues. Here the CDR3 DNA reads TGTGCCAGCACGCCGGGACACCGAAACACTGAAGCTTTCTTT. Encoded protein: CASTPGHRNTEAFF.

The chain employs TRBV28 and TRBJ2-7; the D is unclear. The germline gives CDR1 MDHEN, CDR2 SYDVKM. Between the trimmed V and J ends, which lost 5 bases and 0 bases, there was a span of 2 bases. This CDR3 region has 11 residues. The CDR3 sequence is CASSRSYEQYF. In DNA form, the CDR3 reads TGTGCCAGCAGTCGCTCCTACGAGCAGTACTTC.

This clone was counted ten times or more. The chain is built from TRBV7-6 and TRBJ2-7; D remains unclear. The CDR3 sequence is 14 residues long. V was pared by 1 base and J by 2 bases, with 9 bases between. Germline values: CDR1 SGHVS, CDR2 FNYEAQ. The CDR3 DNA sequence: TGTGCCAGCAGCTTAGAGGCAGGCCCCTACGAGCAGTACTTC. Encoded protein: CASSLEAGPYEQYF.

This chain links TRBV18 with TRBJ1-3; 10 bases line up with TRBD1. The CDR3 totals 19 residues. Germline-derived CDR1 and CDR2 are KGHSH and LQKENI. V shed 5 bases and J 0 bases; nucleotides not matched to a gene: 13. CDR3 protein: CASSGGTGDVLPSGNTIYF. CDR3 in DNA: TGTGCCAGCTCAGGCGGGACAGGGGACGTACTTCCCTCTGGAAACACCATATATTTT.

This sequence joins TRBV11-3 and TRBJ2-3; D is unclear. V was cut by 0 bases and J by 5 bases, with 3 bases left in between. Germline lookup yields CDR1 SGHNT and CDR2 YENEEA. This CDR3 has 12 residues. The CDR3 nucleotides read TGTGCCAGCAGCTTAGACCGAGATACGCAGTATTTT. Encoded protein: CASSLDRDTQYF.

CDR3 nucleotide sequence: TGTGCCAGCAGCGTAACCGGGGGGTCATACAATGAGCAGTTCTTC. Protein sequence: CASSVTGGSYNEQFF. This sequence joins TRBV9 and TRBJ2-1, with 7 bases lining up with TRBD2. Germline CDR1 SGDLS, CDR2 YYNGEE. With 1 base clipped from V and 4 bases from J, the junction kept 5 bases outside the gene matches. CDR3 size: 15 residues.

This clone occurred once. The chain employs TRBV5-6 and TRBJ2-7; 8 bases align to TRBD1. V gave up 0 bases and J gave up 5 bases; unmatched junction bases: 7. This CDR3 is 15 amino acids long. The V gene's germline CDR1 is SGHDT and CDR2 YYEEEE. Written as DNA, the CDR3 is TGTGCCAGCAGCTTGGTGGGCAGGGGGCATGACGAGCAGTACTTC. Amino acids: CASSLVGRGHDEQYF.

For the CDR3, the DNA is TGTGCCAGCAGCGTAGGGGGGGCTAACTATGGCTACACCTTC. It is translated as CASSVGGANYGYTF. J is TRBJ1-2 and V is TRBV9; possible D gene TRBD1, 5 bases. The CDR3 extends over 14 amino acids. V was shortened by 0 bases and J by 0 bases, with 6 bases between the two germline ends. Germline V gene data show CDR1 as SGDLS and CDR2 as YYNGEE.

The chain employs TRBV18 and TRBJ2-5; 9 bases are shared with TRBD1. CDR3 length: 16 amino acids. Germline CDR1 KGHSH, CDR2 LQKENI. V lost 3 bases to trimming and J lost 3 bases; unmatched junction nucleotides: 8. CDR3 amino acids: CASSPGPTGGKETQYF. CDR3 DNA: TGTGCCAGCTCACCCGGACCCACAGGGGGCAAAGAGACCCAGTACTTC.

The V and J genes are TRBV28 and TRBJ2-1; 10 nucleotides align to TRBD2. V dropped 2 bases and J dropped 2; count of bases not matched to a gene: 6. The CDR3 is 17 amino acids. Germline CDR1 and CDR2: MDHEN and SYDVKM. The DNA of the CDR3 is TGTGCCAGCAGTTTAAGGCCCCTAGCGGGAGCCTACAATGAGCAGTTCTTC. Protein product: CASSLRPLAGAYNEQFF.

This rearrangement joins TRBV27 to TRBJ2-2, with D perhaps TRBD1 (5 bases). V was shortened by 6 bases and J by 6 bases, with 11 bases between the two germline ends. Germline assignment: CDR1 MNHEY and CDR2 SMNVEV (reference sequence). This CDR3 has 13 residues. CDR3 in DNA: TGTGCCAGCAGGTCCCAGGGTCCCGGGGAGCTGTTTTTT. This sequence encodes CASRSQGPGELFF.

As concerns this clone: Other DNA sequences in the sample encode the same CDR3. The chain joins TRBV9 to TRBJ1-1, with a weak D call TRBD1 (5 bases). The CDR3 runs 14 residues. Trimming stripped 7 bases from V and 5 bases from J, with 18 bases between. Per germline, CDR1 SGDLS and CDR2 YYNGEE. CDR3 sequence: CASAAVGRVTEAFF. CDR3 DNA sequence: TGTGCCAGCGCGGCGGTGGGGCGCGTTACTGAAGCTTTCTTT. The whole variable domain, remainder taken from reference TRBV9 and TRBJ1-1, is DSGVTQTPKHLITATGQRVTLRCSPRSGDLSVYWYQQSLDQGLQFLIQYYNGEERAKGNILERFSAQQFPDLHSELNLSSLELGDSALYFCASAAVGRVTEAFFGQGTRLTVV.

The rearrangement uses TRBV6-5 and TRBJ1-1, with D maybe TRBD1 (5 bases). V lost 2 bases, J lost 7 bases, and 14 bases lay in between. The length of the CDR3 is 14 residues. Germline assignment: CDR1 MNHEY and CDR2 SVGAGI. CDR3 sequence reads: CASSYGSGMIEAFF. CDR3 sequence (DNA): TGTGCCAGCAGTTACGGGTCAGGGATGATTGAAGCTTTCTTT.

The V and J genes are TRBV6-1 and TRBJ2-2; possibly TRBD1 for D (6 bases). Trimming cost V 5 bases and J 6 bases, with 16 bases left between them. CDR3 size: 15 residues. CDR1 is MNHNS, CDR2 SASEGT, per germline. The DNA of the CDR3 is TGTGCCAGCAGTCGCCGGCAGGGGAAGGCCGGGGAGCTGTTTTTT. This encodes CASSRRQGKAGELFF.

This chain connects TRBV7-8 to TRBJ1-2; 8 bases agree with TRBD1. CDR3 size: 15 residues. V was clipped by 5 bases and J by 3 bases; unmatched bases: 8. CDR1 is SGHVS and CDR2 is FQNEAQ in the germline V gene. The CDR3 DNA reads TGTGCCAGCAGCACGCGGGACAGGAAACACTATGGCTACACCTTC. Its protein is CASSTRDRKHYGYTF.

This clone was observed a few times. The chain has TRBV5-4 and TRBJ2-6, with TRBD1 matching 12 bases. This CDR3 comprises 17 residues. Germline CDR1 and CDR2: SGHNT and YYREEE (reference sequence). V was pared by 0 bases and J by 2 bases, with 0 bases of the junction left unmatched. CDR3 sequence: CASSLGDRGPGANVLTF. In DNA form, the CDR3 reads TGTGCCAGCAGCTTGGGGGACAGGGGGCCTGGGGCCAACGTCCTGACTTTC.

The chain employs TRBV11-2 and TRBJ1-6, with D possibly matching TRBD1 (6 bases). Trimming shortened V by 5 bases and J by 7 bases, and 18 bases separated the two germline ends. Germline V gives CDR1 SGHAT, CDR2 FQNNGV. The length of the CDR3 is 16 residues. The CDR3 DNA follows: TGTGCCAGCAGCCCCTTCACGGGACACCTCAATTCACCCCTCCACTTT. It yields the protein CASSPFTGHLNSPLHF. The full variable domain, its missing parts supplied by reference TRBV11-2 and TRBJ1-6, is EAGVAQSPRYKIIEKRQSVAFWCNPISGHATLYWYQQILGQGPKLLIQFQNNGVVDDSQLPKDRFSAERLKGVDSTLKIQPAKLEDSAVYLCASSPFTGHLNSPLHFGNGTRLTVT.

V is TRBV27 and J is TRBJ2-1; 12 bases are a match to TRBD2. Germline lookup yields CDR1 MNHEY and CDR2 SMNVEV (reference sequence). Unmatched junction bases numbered 0, after V lost 1 base and J lost 8 bases. CDR3 length: 14 amino acids. Written as DNA, the CDR3 is TGTGCCAGCAGTTTATGGACTAGCGGGGATGAGCAGTTCTTC. Protein sequence: CASSLWTSGDEQFF.

J is TRBJ1-2 and V is TRBV19; 7 bases agree with TRBD1. The CDR3 loop spans 13 amino acids. V lost 7 bases to trimming and J lost 3 bases; unmatched junction nucleotides: 5. CDR1 and CDR2 (germline): LNHDA, SQIVND (reference sequence). CDR3 amino acids: CASTGTVYYGYTF. CDR3 sequence (DNA): TGTGCCAGTACCGGGACAGTCTACTATGGCTACACCTTC.

The chain is built from TRBV27 and TRBJ2-5, with D maybe TRBD2 (5 bases). The CDR3 runs to 13 residues. Trimming cost V 3 bases and J 7 bases, with 12 bases left between them. From germline, CDR1 is MNHEY and CDR2 SMNVEV (reference sequence). The CDR3 DNA sequence: TGTGCCAGCAGTTTCCAACCCCGGGGGACCCAGTACTTC. Residues: CASSFQPRGTQYF.